The clone carrying this T cell receptor (beta chain) occurred a few times. How the authors handled the data: Scientists estimated how many nucleated cells there were by amplifying reference gene primers. TCRdb's copy holds only in-frame clones and misses some; the assay was immunoSEQ multiplex PCR. V, J and clone size derive from that table, while D and trimming were established from the DNA sequence. The sample records 87,000 or so clones, about nine tenths being singletons. This sample was taken from a study of blood T cell repertoires in COVID-19. The overall study: PBMCs, B-cell-depleted T cells, or T cells provided the cDNA or gDNA that made up the material.

V dropped 2 bases and J dropped 6 bases, with 10 bases sitting between them. The V gene's germline CDR1 is SGHTA and CDR2 FQGNSA. The CDR3 sequence is 13 residues long. The sequence came from a woman over 75 with acute or convalescent COVID-19. The sample comprised peripheral blood. The rearrangement links TRBV7-2 to TRBJ1-2, with D possibly TRBD1 on 6 matching bases. In DNA, the CDR3 is TGTGCCAGCAGCTTAACAGGGTGGCATGGCTACACCTTC. Its translation: CASSLTGWHGYTF.